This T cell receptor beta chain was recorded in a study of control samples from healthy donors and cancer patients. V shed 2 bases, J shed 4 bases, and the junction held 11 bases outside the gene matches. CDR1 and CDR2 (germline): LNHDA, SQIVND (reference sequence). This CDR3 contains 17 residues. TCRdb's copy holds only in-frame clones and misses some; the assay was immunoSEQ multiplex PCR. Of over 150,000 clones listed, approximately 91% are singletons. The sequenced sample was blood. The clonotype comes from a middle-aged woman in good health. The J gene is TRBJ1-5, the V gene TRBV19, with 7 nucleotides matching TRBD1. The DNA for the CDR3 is TGTGCCAGTAGTATAATTAGGCGTCAGGGGGGAAATCAGCCCCAGCATTTT. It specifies CASSIIRRQGGNQPQHF.